The 10 T cell receptor beta chains below all came from one sample that was sequenced in a study of cytomegalovirus exposure and HLA in healthy donors. The PCR had 60 Vbeta and 13 Jbeta primers. Clones were sequenced by immunoSEQ multiplex PCR, and TCRdb holds only the in-frame ones, with some missing. The sample records about 140,000 clones, approximately 81% being singletons. The sequenced sample was PBMCs. Receptors were obtained from a middle-aged woman in good health and CMV-seropositive.

This clone occurred once. This rearrangement joins TRBV4-3 to TRBJ2-2; D is perhaps TRBD1 (5 bases). The germline V gene has CDR1 LGHNA and CDR2 YSLEER. This CDR3 has 15 residues. V dropped 4 bases and J dropped 1 base, with 10 bases sitting between them. Here the CDR3 reads CASSRGTGNTGELFF. The DNA for the CDR3 is TGCGCCAGCAGCCGTGGAACAGGGAACACCGGGGAGCTGTTTTTT.

V usage is TRBV4-1 and J usage is TRBJ2-5; D is perhaps TRBD1 (6 bases). This CDR3 contains 14 residues. Trimming shortened V by 2 bases and J by 7 bases, and 14 bases separated the two germline ends. Germline CDR1 reads MGHRA; CDR2 reads YSYEKL. In DNA form, the CDR3 reads TGCGCCAGCAGCCAAATGGGGGCTGAGGGGACCCAGTACTTC. This gives the protein CASSQMGAEGTQYF.

This clone was seen only once. CDR3 in amino acids: CASSPPLAVEETQYF. CDR3 DNA: TGTGCCAGCTCACCACCGCTAGCGGTAGAAGAGACCCAGTACTTC. V is TRBV18 and J is TRBJ2-5, with 7 bases that match TRBD2. The CDR3 extends over 15 amino acids. V lost 0 bases to trimming and J lost 3 bases; unmatched junction nucleotides: 4. The germline V gene has CDR1 KGHSH and CDR2 LQKENI.

The chain employs TRBV15 and TRBJ1-4; possible D gene TRBD1, 6 bases. The V and J ends lost 0 bases and 1 base respectively, with 9 bases between them. The CDR3 is 16 amino acids. CDR1 is LNHNV and CDR2 is YYDKDF in the germline V gene (reference sequence). The CDR3, as DNA: TGTGCCACCAGCAGAGATTTAGGGGGAACTAATGAAAAACTGTTTTTT. It encodes CATSRDLGGTNEKLFF.

The V gene is TRBV15, the J gene TRBJ2-5; 11 nucleotides line up with TRBD1. This CDR3 region has 16 residues. CDR1 is LNHNV and CDR2 is YYDKDF in the germline V gene (reference sequence). The V gene end was trimmed by 1 base and the J gene end by 3 bases; junction bases not matched to a gene: 4. CDR3 region: CATSRVRDRGEETQYF. In DNA form, the CDR3 reads TGTGCCACCAGCAGAGTCCGGGACAGGGGGGAAGAGACCCAGTACTTC. The complete variable domain, with remaining parts taken from reference TRBV15 and TRBJ2-5, reads DAMVIQNPRYQVTQFGKPVTLSCSQTLNHNVMYWYQQKSSQAPKLLFHYYDKDFNNEADTPDNFQSRRPNTSFCFLDIRSPGLGDTAMYLCATSRVRDRGEETQYFGPGTRLLVL.

The chain couples TRBV7-9 to TRBJ2-7; TRBD2 aligns across 8 bases. CDR1 and CDR2 from the germline V gene are SEHNR and FQNEAQ (reference sequence). The ends lost 5 bases at V and 3 bases at J; junction bases unmatched: 3. The CDR3 has 13 residues. For the CDR3, the DNA is TGTGCCAGCAGCCGGGGGGGATACTACGAGCAGTACTTC. Protein sequence: CASSRGGYYEQYF.

This chain uses TRBV5-1 with TRBJ2-7; 7 nucleotides align to TRBD1. Trimming removed 3 bases from V and 1 base from J; junction bases left unmatched: 4. This CDR3 is 14 amino acids long. Germline values: CDR1 SGHRS, CDR2 YFSETQ. The CDR3 DNA follows: TGCGCCAGCAGCTATAGGGGGCGATCCTACGAGCAGTACTTC. It is translated as CASSYRGRSYEQYF.

The J gene is TRBJ2-1, the V gene TRBV29-1, with 7 nucleotides matching TRBD2. CDR3 length equals 15 residues. The trim removed 0 bases at V and 2 bases at J, leaving 4 bases unmatched. In germline, CDR1 is SQVTM, CDR2 ANQGSEA. The CDR3 reads CSVEEGLAAYNEQFF. CDR3 in DNA: TGCAGCGTTGAAGAGGGCCTAGCGGCCTACAATGAGCAGTTCTTC.

The chain links TRBV27 to TRBJ2-1, with TRBD2 matching over 11 bases. Germline-derived CDR1 and CDR2 are MNHEY and SMNVEV (reference sequence). The J segment lost 5 bases and the V segment lost 4 bases, leaving 7 bases of the junction unmatched. The CDR3 consists of 16 residues. The CDR3 DNA follows: TGTGCCAGCAGTTCTAGCGGGAGGCTCGGGAACAATGAGCAGTTCTTC. Protein product: CASSSSGRLGNNEQFF.

The gene calls are TRBV27 and TRBJ1-3, with D unclear. Germline V gene lookup returns CDR1 MNHEY and CDR2 SMNVEV (reference sequence). The CDR3 loop spans 17 amino acids. V lost 5 bases, J lost 0 bases, and 17 bases lay in between. In DNA, the CDR3 is TGTGCCAGCAGTCAAAACCGGGGTACTTACTCTGGAAACACCATATATTTT. Its translation: CASSQNRGTYSGNTIYF.